Presented here are 7 T cell receptor beta chains from one specimen sequenced in a study of beta chain features in type 1 diabetes. The study, taken as a whole, reports: Moderate yet significant TCRB CDR3 shortening was seen in Type 1 diabetes patients in all four CD4+ subsets.

The investigators reverse transcribed all of the isolated RNA, so they sequenced expressed TCRB transcripts. Produced via immunoSEQ multiplex PCR; TCRdb's table is partial and in-frame only. The table records hundreds of thousands of clones, roughly an eighth of them present only once. Antigens for these TCRs are unknown. Specimen: naive CD4+ T cells from blood. The receptors shown here come from a man aged 25 to 45 with type 1 diabetes.

The chain couples TRBV11-1 to TRBJ2-1; D possibly corresponds to TRBD2 (5 bases). V lost 5 bases and J 9 bases, leaving 20 bases between the germline ends. CDR1 SGHAT and CDR2 FQDESV come from the germline V gene (reference sequence). CDR3 size: 15 residues. The DNA for the CDR3 is TGTGCCAGCAGCCCACACCTGGACTGGCCCCCTGAGCAGTTCTTC. Amino acid sequence: CASSPHLDWPPEQFF.

This clone was observed a handful of times. The V call is TRBV11-2, the J call TRBJ1-2; 7 bases agree with TRBD1. Germline lookup yields CDR1 SGHAT and CDR2 FQNNGV. CDR3 size: 12 residues. V gave up 5 bases and J gave up 8 bases; unmatched junction bases: 5. CDR3 in amino acids: CASSRQGDGYTF. As DNA, the CDR3 is TGTGCCAGCAGCCGACAGGGAGACGGCTACACCTTC.

V gene TRBV18 combines with J gene TRBJ1-3; 7 bases are a match to TRBD1. The CDR3 extends over 12 amino acids. Germline lookup yields CDR1 KGHSH and CDR2 LQKENI. The V segment lost 3 bases and the J segment 14 bases; nucleotides outside the gene matches: 7. The CDR3 DNA reads TGTGCCAGCTCACCTTATACAGGGGACTTATATTTT. Protein sequence: CASSPYTGDLYF.

This clone was observed a handful of times. V and J are TRBV5-1 and TRBJ2-6; D is perhaps TRBD2 (5 bases). Trimming removed 7 bases at V and 0 bases at J, with 14 bases between. The CDR3 covers 16 residues. In germline, CDR1 is SGHRS, CDR2 YFSETQ. In DNA form, the CDR3 reads TGCGCCAGCGGTCGGTTCGGGGACTCTGGGGCCAACGTCCTGACTTTC. Its protein product is CASGRFGDSGANVLTF.

The chain uses TRBV28 and TRBJ2-1; 9 positions match TRBD2. Per the germline V gene, CDR1 is MDHEN and CDR2 is SYDVKM. This CDR3 comprises 16 residues. Trimming took 5 bases from V and 4 from J; bases not matched to a gene: 9. The CDR3 loop is CASSVSGSSIYNEQFF. CDR3 DNA sequence: TGTGCCAGCAGTGTTAGCGGGAGTTCGATATACAATGAGCAGTTCTTC. Based on the CDR3 plus reference TRBV28 and TRBJ2-1, the full variable domain is DVKVTQSSRYLVKRTGEKVFLECVQDMDHENMFWYRQDPGLGLRLIYFSYDVKMKEKGDIPEGYSVSREKKERFSLILESASTNQTSMYLCASSVSGSSIYNEQFFGPGTRLTVL.

The table lists this clone with a few counts. The chain links TRBV28 to TRBJ2-7; the match to TRBD2 covers 11 bases. Trimming took 7 bases from V and 2 from J; bases not matched to a gene: 1. Germline V gene data show CDR1 as MDHEN and CDR2 as SYDVKM. The CDR3 sequence is 13 residues long. The CDR3 nucleotides are TGTGCCAGCACTAGCGGGAGGACCTACGAGCAGTACTTC. This encodes CASTSGRTYEQYF.

This chain joins TRBV12-5 and TRBJ1-1; 7 bases map to TRBD1. The germline CDR1 and CDR2 sequences are LGHNT and FRNRAP. After removal of 2 bases from V and 8 bases from J, the junction contained 8 bases not matched to a gene. The CDR3 is 14 amino acids. The CDR3 protein is CASGLLPGQKEAFF. Written as DNA, the CDR3 is TGTGCTAGTGGTTTGCTGCCGGGACAGAAAGAAGCTTTCTTT. Full variable domain (rest looked up from reference TRBV12-5 and TRBJ1-1): DARVTQTPRHKVTEMGQEVTMRCQPILGHNTVFWYRQTMMQGLELLAYFRNRAPLDDSGMPKDRFSAEMPDATLATLKIQPSEPRDSAVYFCASGLLPGQKEAFFGQGTRLTVV.